This T cell receptor (beta chain) is from a study of blood T cell repertoires in COVID-19. At the level of the study: Samples representing acute and convalescent COVID-19 were sourced from the United States, Italy and Spain. PBMCs, B-cell-depleted T cells, or T cells were the source of the cDNA or gDNA that made up the material.

The germline V gene has CDR1 MNHEY and CDR2 SVGAGI. The CDR3 runs to 14 residues. V lost 2 bases to trimming and J lost 0 bases, with 6 bases between them. Original analysis: Amplification with reference gene primers provided the estimates of nucleated cell counts. TCRdb's copy holds only in-frame clones and misses some; the assay was immunoSEQ multiplex PCR. V and J calls and clone size come straight from that table; D and trimming were deduced from the DNA. There are fewer than 350,000 clones in the sample; approximately 85% occur only once, and 7.2% lies in the top ten. The receptor's source is a human donor in a cohort sampled during active COVID-19. This chain uses TRBV6-5 with TRBJ2-3; D remains unclear. The sequencing sample was made of peripheral blood. In DNA form, the CDR3 reads TGTGCCAGCAGTTACCAAACTAGCACAGATACGCAGTATTTT. Translating gives CASSYQTSTDTQYF.